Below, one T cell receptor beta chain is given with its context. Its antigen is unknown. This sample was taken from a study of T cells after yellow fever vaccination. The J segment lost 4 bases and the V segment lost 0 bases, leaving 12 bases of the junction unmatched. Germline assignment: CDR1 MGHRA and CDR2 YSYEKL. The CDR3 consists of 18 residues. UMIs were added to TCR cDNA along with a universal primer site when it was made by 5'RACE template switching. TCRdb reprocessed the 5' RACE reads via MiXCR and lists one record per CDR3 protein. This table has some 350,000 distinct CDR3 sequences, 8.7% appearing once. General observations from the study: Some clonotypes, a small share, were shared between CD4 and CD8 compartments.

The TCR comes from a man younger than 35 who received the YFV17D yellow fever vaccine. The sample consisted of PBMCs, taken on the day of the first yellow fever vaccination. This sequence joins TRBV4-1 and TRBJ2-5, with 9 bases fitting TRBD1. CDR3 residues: CASSQDPSGQGLPETQYF. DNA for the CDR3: TGCGCCAGCAGCCAAGATCCCTCGGGACAGGGTCTTCCAGAGACCCAGTACTTC.